The clone carrying this T cell receptor beta chain was seen ten or more times. This entry comes from a study of T-cell reconstitution after alpha-beta-depleted transplantation in children. The TCRbeta library incorporated unique molecular identifiers. From the PCR reads, TCRdb called clonotypes with MiXCR, one entry per CDR3 protein. This sample yields 450,000 to 550,000 distinct CDR3 sequences, of which 9.5% to 12% are seen a single time; about 14% belongs to the top ten. This CDR3 has 12 amino acids. Germline values: CDR1 ENHRY, CDR2 SYGVKD. V was pared by 2 bases and J by 6 bases, with 8 bases between.

The TCR was taken from a female patient aged 2-9 years who had a stem cell transplant for aplastic anemia, so the T cells may come from the graft donor. Sequenced here: PBMCs, mostly from graft donor cells, sampled 180 days after TCRalphabeta/CD19-depleted stem cell transplant. This rearrangement joins TRBV10-3 to TRBJ2-7; D uncertain. Here the CDR3 reads CAISEIESEQYV. The CDR3 coding sequence is TGTGCCATCAGTGAGATAGAGTCCGAGCAGTACGTC.